This T cell receptor (beta chain) derives from a study of type 1 regulatory T cells. For the study at large: T-allo10 is a Tr1-enriched, alloantigen-specific CD4 T cell product made in vitro.

V dropped 6 bases and J dropped 6 bases, with 14 bases sitting between them. The length of the CDR3 is 13 residues. MiXCR, run by TCRdb on the reads, gives a single entry per CDR3 protein. The table has about 100,000 distinct CDR3 sequences, around a third seen once. This clonotype has only a few counts. The material sequenced was CD4+ T cells, either the whole sample or a sorted fraction (not recorded which). This TCR derives from a human donor in good health. V is TRBV12-3 or TRBV12-4 and J is TRBJ1-2; D may be TRBD1 (5 bases). The CDR3 bases are TGTGCCAGCAGCCGGGACCGAGGCCATGGCTACACCTTC. Translating it yields CASSRDRGHGYTF.